The 8 T cell receptor beta chains reported below all come from one sample, sequenced in a study of CD8+ T cells in alopecia areata. Extraction of RNA preceded its reverse transcription into cDNA, which served as the sequencing template. Libraries were prepared by immunoSEQ multiplex PCR; TCRdb keeps only in-frame clonotypes and omits some of them. The table includes 250,000 to 300,000 clones, over 45% detected once. Treatment meaning: oral pan-JAK inhibitor, 5-10 mg twice daily. The sequencing here drew on CD4+ T cells sorted from blood, taken at week 24, from a patient treated with tofacitinib. The receptor source for this set is a human donor with alopecia areata.

The chain links TRBV9 to TRBJ2-1, with D perhaps TRBD1 (6 bases). This CDR3 region has 15 residues. Germline V CDR1 and CDR2: SGDLS, YYNGEE. Trimming pared 7 bases from V and 0 bases from J, leaving 14 bases between. This CDR3 is CASGTTGSSYNEQFF. CDR3 nucleotide sequence: TGTGCCAGCGGTACAACAGGGAGCTCCTACAATGAGCAGTTCTTC.

This chain uses TRBV2 with TRBJ1-6, with D possibly being TRBD1 (6 bases). V was trimmed by 7 bases and J by 10 bases, leaving 11 bases between them. CDR1 and CDR2 from the germline V gene are SNHLY and FYNNEI. The CDR3 has 12 amino acids. The CDR3: CASTGESSPLHF. The CDR3 nucleotides are TGTGCCAGCACAGGGGAGAGCTCACCCCTCCACTTT.

The chain joins TRBV5-6 to TRBJ1-5; 8 bases are shared with TRBD1. Germline-derived CDR1 and CDR2 are SGHDT and YYEEEE. CDR3 length: 15 amino acids. V gave up 0 bases and J gave up 4 bases; unmatched junction bases: 3. The CDR3 DNA follows: TGTGCCAGCAGCTTGGGGACAGGGAGTAATCAGCCCCAGCATTTT. The encoded protein is CASSLGTGSNQPQHF.

Only a few counts were recorded for this clone. The CDR3 DNA is TGTGCCAGCAGACCAGGGGCCGGAACTGAAGCTTTCTTT. Protein product: CASRPGAGTEAFF. The chain recombines TRBV7-8 with TRBJ1-1; D perhaps matches TRBD1 (6 bases). V shed 6 bases and J shed 5 bases, with 13 bases lying between them. The CDR3 has 13 amino acids. Germline lookup yields CDR1 SGHVS and CDR2 FQNEAQ.

The rearrangement links TRBV7-9 to TRBJ1-2; perhaps TRBD1 as D (5 bases). There are 15 residues in the CDR3. Germline values: CDR1 SEHNR, CDR2 FQNEAQ (reference sequence). Trimming took 4 bases from V and 7 from J, leaving 19 bases between them. The CDR3 here is CASSSTPSNQGGYTF. In DNA, the CDR3 is TGTGCCAGCAGCTCCACCCCCTCAAATCAGGGTGGCTACACCTTC. Full variable domain (remainder filled in from reference TRBV7-9 and TRBJ1-2): DTGVSQNPRHKITKRGQNVTFRCDPISEHNRLYWYRQTLGQGPEFLTYFQNEAQLEKSRLLSDRFSAERPKGSFSTLEIQRTEQGDSAMYLCASSSTPSNQGGYTFGSGTRLTVV.

This chain uses TRBV7-2 with TRBJ2-3; D uncertain. This CDR3 is built from 15 residues. Trimming cost V 2 bases and J 4 bases, with 13 bases left between them. CDR1 and CDR2 (germline): SGHTA, FQGNSA. CDR3: CASSLFANMADTQYF. The DNA for the CDR3 is TGTGCCAGCAGCTTATTCGCCAATATGGCAGATACGCAGTATTTT.

This clone was observed a few times. V gene TRBV10-3 combines with J gene TRBJ1-6, with D tentatively TRBD1 (6 bases). The CDR3 has 16 residues. Germline V CDR1 and CDR2: ENHRY, SYGVKD. V lost 5 bases to trimming and J lost 9 bases, with 20 bases between them. This CDR3 reads CAISTPGHRASSPLHF. The CDR3 region has the DNA TGTGCCATCAGTACACCGGGACATAGGGCGAGTTCACCCCTCCACTTT.

V is TRBV6-5 and J is TRBJ2-7; maybe TRBD1 (5 bases). The CDR3 sequence is 15 residues long. Between the trimmed V and J ends, which lost 4 bases and 2 bases, there was a span of 15 bases. Germline V gene data show CDR1 as MNHEY and CDR2 as SVGAGI. The CDR3 region has the DNA TGTGCCAGCAGTTCGCAGACGACAGTTCCCTACGAGCAGTACTTC. Translating gives CASSSQTTVPYEQYF.